This passage covers 29 T cell receptor beta chains from one sample sequenced in a study of shared clonotypes between healthy human individuals. Naive CD8 cells lacked CD45RO and underwent positive selection for CCR7, leaving out terminally differentiated effector memory CD45RA+ cells. The repertoire was sequenced with immunoSEQ multiplex PCR; TCRdb's copy has only in-frame clones and lacks some. Of a few million clones detected, 80% to 95% appear once; the ten largest clones hold roughly 1.7%. Material for sequencing was naive CD8+ T cells from PBMCs. Source of these receptors: a young man in good health. Some clones in this sample may be carry-over from other donors' samples.

The V gene is TRBV28, the J gene TRBJ1-1, with 9 bases aligning to TRBD1. CDR3 length: 13 residues. Looked up from germline, CDR1 is MDHEN and CDR2 is SYDVKM. V dropped 4 bases and J dropped 8; count of bases not matched to a gene: 5. The CDR3 sequence is CASSYGQGWEAFF. Here the CDR3 DNA reads TGTGCCAGCAGTTACGGACAGGGGTGGGAAGCTTTCTTT. Drawing the rest from reference TRBV28 and TRBJ1-1, the complete variable domain is DVKVTQSSRYLVKRTGEKVFLECVQDMDHENMFWYRQDPGLGLRLIYFSYDVKMKEKGDIPEGYSVSREKKERFSLILESASTNQTSMYLCASSYGQGWEAFFGQGTRLTVV.

About this clone itself: Additional DNA sequences in this sample encode the identical CDR3. CDR3 in amino acids: CASSITASYEQYF. Here the CDR3 DNA reads TGTGCCAGTAGTATTACGGCCTCCTACGAGCAGTACTTC. The chain employs TRBV19 and TRBJ2-7; D is undetermined. CDR1 is LNHDA and CDR2 is SQIVND in the germline V gene (reference sequence). Trimming took off 3 bases at V and 0 bases at J, with 6 bases between the two ends. This CDR3 has 13 residues.

The genes are TRBV19 and TRBJ1-1; 9 bases line up with TRBD1. The CDR3 runs 14 residues. V lost 3 bases and J lost 6; bases outside the gene matches: 5. Germline lookup yields CDR1 LNHDA and CDR2 SQIVND (reference sequence). The CDR3 bases are TGTGCCAGTAGTATGGGACAGGGAAATGCTGAAGCTTTCTTT. This sequence encodes CASSMGQGNAEAFF.

V is TRBV6-5 and J is TRBJ2-7, with D unresolved. Germline lookup yields CDR1 MNHEY and CDR2 SVGAGI. The CDR3 has 14 amino acids. Trimming pared 0 bases from V and 3 bases from J, leaving 9 bases between. The CDR3 region has the DNA TGTGCCAGCAGTTACTCAGGCCCCGGCTACGAGCAGTACTTC. Encoded protein: CASSYSGPGYEQYF.

The chain employs TRBV7-8 and TRBJ2-1, with D perhaps matching TRBD2 (5 bases). Germline V CDR1 and CDR2: SGHVS, FQNEAQ. The CDR3 is 17 amino acids. V was cut by 2 bases and J by 5 bases, with 19 bases left in between. CDR3 nucleotides: TGTGCCAGCAGCTTAAGTGTGGCGGCTAGCAGGCACAATGAGCAGTTCTTC. Translating it yields CASSLSVAASRHNEQFF.

This clone was recorded once. The V gene is TRBV7-9, the J gene TRBJ1-4, with D perhaps TRBD1 (5 bases). V was trimmed by 6 bases and J by 7 bases, leaving 12 bases between them. The CDR3 contains 13 residues. Germline assignment: CDR1 SEHNR and CDR2 FQNEAQ (reference sequence). The CDR3 DNA reads TGTGCCAGCAGGACGGGGGGGTCTGAAAAACTGTTTTTT. Protein sequence: CASRTGGSEKLFF. Combining the CDR3 with reference TRBV7-9 and TRBJ1-4 gives the whole variable domain DTGVSQNPRHKITKRGQNVTFRCDPISEHNRLYWYRQTLGQGPEFLTYFQNEAQLEKSRLLSDRFSAERPKGSFSTLEIQRTEQGDSAMYLCASRTGGSEKLFFGSGTQLSVL.

For the CDR3, the DNA is TGCGCCAGCAGCCAAGATCAAGGGGTCGGAAACACCATATATTTT. Encoded protein: CASSQDQGVGNTIYF. This chain links TRBV4-1 with TRBJ1-3, with a possible D match to TRBD1 (5 bases). V lost 0 bases and J lost 4, with 10 bases in between. CDR1 and CDR2 (germline): MGHRA, YSYEKL. There are 15 residues in the CDR3.

A few counts support this clone. The V gene is TRBV14, the J gene TRBJ1-1; D is ambiguous. CDR1 is SGHDN and CDR2 is FVKESK in the germline V gene. The CDR3 runs 15 residues. V shed 2 bases and J shed 4 bases, with 14 bases lying between them. The CDR3 coding sequence is TGTGCCAGCAGCCAAACCTCCACGGGGAGCACTGAAGCTTTCTTT. Amino acids: CASSQTSTGSTEAFF.

In regard to this clone: Other nucleotide sequences from this sample produce the same CDR3. V gene TRBV9 combines with J gene TRBJ2-7; maybe TRBD2 (6 bases). This CDR3 is 14 amino acids long. Per the germline V gene, CDR1 is SGDLS and CDR2 is YYNGEE. Trimming stripped 0 bases from V and 0 bases from J, with 7 bases between. CDR3 nucleotide sequence: TGTGCCAGCAGCGTAGGGGGGGACTCCTACGAGCAGTACTTC. Translation: CASSVGGDSYEQYF.

This sequence joins TRBV5-1 and TRBJ2-7; D possibly corresponds to TRBD2 (7 bases). Trimming shortened V by 2 bases and J by 6 bases, and 15 bases separated the two germline ends. The CDR3 runs 14 residues. Germline CDR1 is SGHRS and CDR2 is YFSETQ. CDR3 sequence (DNA): TGCGCCAGCAGCTTCGCTAGCGGAGGGGGCGAGCAGTACTTC. This translates into CASSFASGGGEQYF.

The chain links TRBV11-2 to TRBJ2-1, with D uncertain. The length of the CDR3 is 13 residues. Germline loops: CDR1 SGHAT, CDR2 FQNNGV. V was cut by 2 bases and J by 6 bases, with 8 bases left in between. CDR3 bases: TGTGCCAGCAGCTTATATGGCTCCAATGAGCAGTTCTTC. It is translated as CASSLYGSNEQFF.

Regarding this clone: Other DNA variants within this sample encode the same CDR3. This chain joins TRBV9 and TRBJ2-7; no clear D gene. CDR3 length: 14 amino acids. The germline V gene has CDR1 SGDLS and CDR2 YYNGEE. The V gene lost 0 bases and the J gene lost 1 base, with 8 bases spanning the gap. CDR3 bases: TGTGCCAGCAGCGTAGCGGACGGATCCTACGAGCAGTACTTC. Residues: CASSVADGSYEQYF.

The CDR3 coding sequence is TGCAGCGTTCGGACAGCCACTTCCTACAATGAGCAGTTCTTC. Its protein is CSVRTATSYNEQFF. V gene TRBV29-1 combines with J gene TRBJ2-1, with TRBD1 as a possible D gene (6 bases). Looked up from germline, CDR1 is SQVTM and CDR2 is ANQGSEA. This CDR3 spans 14 amino acids. V lost 5 bases to trimming and J lost 1 base, with 12 bases between them.

The chain is built from TRBV13 and TRBJ2-5; D could derive from TRBD1 or TRBD2 (6 bases each). The CDR3 length is 14 residues. Between the trimmed V and J ends, which lost 3 bases and 4 bases, there was a span of 12 bases. Per germline, CDR1 PRHDT and CDR2 FYEKMQ (reference sequence). In nucleotides, the CDR3 is TGTGCCAGCAGCTTCATGGGGGGCATAGAGACCCAGTACTTC. The encoded protein is CASSFMGGIETQYF.

The chain couples TRBV19 to TRBJ2-7; 10 nucleotides agree with TRBD1. The CDR3 extends over 14 amino acids. The junction had 11 bases not matched to a gene; V was cut back by 9 bases and J by 6 bases. Germline V gene sequence: CDR1 LNHDA, CDR2 SQIVND (reference sequence). CDR3 sequence (DNA): TGTGCCAGCCGTGCGGGACAGGGGTTCGGCGAGCAGTACTTC. This codes for CASRAGQGFGEQYF.

V usage is TRBV7-9 and J usage is TRBJ2-7; 10 nucleotides line up with TRBD1. The CDR3 sequence is 15 residues long. J was trimmed by 5 bases and V by 4 bases; bases with no gene match: 8. CDR1 is SEHNR and CDR2 is FQNEAQ in the germline V gene (reference sequence). CDR3 DNA: TGTGCCAGCAGCTACCTGGGACAGGGGATGGACGAGCAGTACTTC. Translation: CASSYLGQGMDEQYF.

V and J are TRBV5-1 and TRBJ2-3; D might be TRBD1 (5 bases). Trimming cost V 6 bases and J 5 bases, with 7 bases left between them. The CDR3 loop spans 11 amino acids. CDR1 is SGHRS and CDR2 is YFSETQ in the germline V gene. For the CDR3, the DNA is TGCGCCAGCACCACAGGAGATACGCAGTATTTT. Translating gives CASTTGDTQYF.

The chain couples TRBV9 to TRBJ2-2; tentative D call: TRBD1 (5 bases). Germline-derived CDR1 and CDR2 are SGDLS and YYNGEE. The CDR3 extends over 12 amino acids. Trimming removed 1 base from V and 8 bases from J, with 6 bases in between. CDR3 sequence reads: CASSVNRGELFF. The CDR3 bases are TGTGCCAGCAGCGTAAACAGGGGGGAGCTGTTTTTT.

This chain joins TRBV10-2 and TRBJ2-7, with D unclear. The CDR3 totals 15 residues. V was cut by 4 bases and J by 2 bases, with 15 bases left in between. Germline V lookup: CDR1 WSHSY, CDR2 SAAADI. CDR3 residues: CASSVAPKKTYEQYF. The CDR3, as DNA: TGCGCCAGCAGTGTGGCGCCCAAGAAAACCTACGAGCAGTACTTC.

The CDR3 DNA sequence: TGCGCCAGCAGCCCCGACAGGGTGGGGGAGCAGTACTTC. Translating gives CASSPDRVGEQYF. V and J are TRBV4-1 and TRBJ2-7; 7 bases fit TRBD1. Germline CDR1 and CDR2: MGHRA and YSYEKL. The CDR3 contains 13 residues. The V segment lost 4 bases and the J segment 7 bases; nucleotides outside the gene matches: 7.

V is TRBV7-2 and J is TRBJ1-4, with D uncertain. The CDR3 extends over 15 amino acids. The V and J ends lost 4 bases and 7 bases respectively, with 16 bases between them. Germline V lookup: CDR1 SGHTA, CDR2 FQGNSA. The CDR3 bases are TGTGCCAGCAGCTCCCTGGACGATAATTTTGAAAAACTGTTTTTT. This gives the protein CASSSLDDNFEKLFF.

V and J are TRBV18 and TRBJ2-1, with TRBD2 identical over 11 bases. The V and J ends lost 1 base and 0 bases, in that order; junction bases with no gene match: 20. CDR3 length equals 23 residues. The germline CDR1 and CDR2 sequences are KGHSH and LQKENI. The CDR3 nucleotides are TGTGCCAGCTCACCACGGGGTCAGGTGGTGGAACTAGCGGGGGAGAGCTCCTACAATGAGCAGTTCTTC. Translation: CASSPRGQVVELAGESSYNEQFF.

The V and J genes are TRBV9 and TRBJ2-6, with TRBD1 as a possible D gene (5 bases). Trimming took off 1 base at V and 3 bases at J, with 17 bases between the two ends. Germline-derived CDR1 and CDR2 are SGDLS and YYNGEE. The length of the CDR3 is 18 residues. CDR3 in DNA: TGTGCCAGCAGCGTAACTTTGGGGCATTCGGGTGGGGCCAACGTCCTGACTTTC. Its protein is CASSVTLGHSGGANVLTF.

This chain joins TRBV5-4 and TRBJ2-1; a possible D gene is TRBD2 (5 bases). Germline-derived CDR1 and CDR2 are SGHNT and YYREEE (reference sequence). This CDR3 contains 15 residues. Trimming took 4 bases from V and 0 from J, leaving 11 bases between them. CDR3 region: CASSEDYNSYNEQFF. DNA for the CDR3: TGTGCCAGCAGCGAAGACTACAACTCCTACAATGAGCAGTTCTTC.

The V and J genes are TRBV10-1 and TRBJ1-5; D is uncertain. This CDR3 spans 16 amino acids. Looked up from germline, CDR1 is WNHNN and CDR2 is SYGVQD (reference sequence). V lost 7 bases to trimming and J lost 3 bases, with 19 bases between them. For the CDR3, the DNA is TGCGCCAGCAAGACCCCTCTTCCGGAAAACAATCAGCCCCAGCATTTT. As protein: CASKTPLPENNQPQHF.

V usage is TRBV27 and J usage is TRBJ2-1, with D hard to call. CDR3 size: 14 residues. CDR1 is MNHEY, CDR2 SMNVEV, per germline (reference sequence). The V end was cut by 5 bases, the J end by 0 bases, with 8 bases between. CDR3 sequence reads: CASSAENSYNEQFF. The CDR3 DNA reads as TGTGCCAGCAGTGCCGAGAACTCCTACAATGAGCAGTTCTTC.

This sequence joins TRBV5-4 and TRBJ2-7, with D possibly being TRBD1 or TRBD2 (5 bases each). V lost 3 bases and J lost 2, with 15 bases in between. This CDR3 has 15 amino acids. Germline CDR1 reads SGHNT; CDR2 reads YYREEE (reference sequence). CDR3 nucleotide sequence: TGTGCCAGCAGCTGGGGTGGGGGAACTCCCTACGAGCAGTACTTC. This sequence encodes CASSWGGGTPYEQYF.

The chain recombines TRBV6-1 with TRBJ1-5, with no clear D. CDR1 is MNHNS, CDR2 SASEGT, per germline. This CDR3 comprises 15 residues. Trimming left V 2 bases short and J 1 base short, with 9 bases between. The CDR3 DNA reads as TGTGCCAGCAGTGAATCTGGGATCAGCAATCAGCCCCAGCATTTT. It codes for CASSESGISNQPQHF.

The V and J genes are TRBV5-1 and TRBJ2-1, with TRBD2 matching 8 bases. With 7 bases clipped from V and 9 bases from J, the junction kept 3 bases outside the gene matches. The CDR3 sequence is 11 residues long. CDR1 is SGHRS and CDR2 is YFSETQ in the germline V gene. DNA of the CDR3: TGCGCCAGCGGGAGCGGGGGTGAGCAGTTCTTC. Its protein is CASGSGGEQFF.